What follows is one TCR beta chain and its context. The antigen is not known. This entry is derived from a study of monozygotic twins with inflammatory bowel disease. The study's findings and limits: No difference was seen in repertoire similarity between concordant and discordant twins, possibly from limited power.

cDNA for each sample came from eight separate reactions. During cDNA synthesis, UMIs that each contained a 6-nucleotide sample barcode were added by means of template switching. From its re-call of the 5' RACE reads, TCRdb lists each CDR3 protein once, without DNA. Recorded for this sample: 110,000 or so distinct CDR3 sequences. Per germline, CDR1 SEHNR and CDR2 FQNEAQ (reference sequence). The CDR3 contains 12 residues. The V call is TRBV7-9, the J call TRBJ1-1. This TCR derives from a human donor with ulcerative colitis or Crohn's disease, or a healthy co-twin of an affected twin (not recorded which). The sequencing sample was made of blood. CDR3 sequence reads: CASSLRTSEAFF.